One T cell receptor (beta chain) is described in this entry. What it binds is unknown. Assay used: immunoSEQ multiplex PCR; TCRdb lists only in-frame clones, some missing. This table has around 43,000 clones, roughly 90% appearing once. The data derive from a study of graft-versus-host responses after intestinal transplantation. For the study at large: Recipients got multivisceral, liver-intestinal, or isolated intestinal transplants. Among the recipients, all got anti-thymocyte globulin induction and then tacrolimus and steroids for around 3 years. Study observations and caveats: The study associated peak circulating GvH clone levels with early post-transplant HvG declines.

The CDR3 runs 15 residues. Per germline, CDR1 GTSNPN and CDR2 SVGIG (reference sequence). The V gene lost 1 base and the J gene lost 0 bases, with 9 bases spanning the gap. Here the sequenced sample was PBMCs, taken 524 days after transplant. The receptor comes from a human patient who received an intestinal transplant, so some T cells may come from the graft donor. The chain recombines TRBV30 with TRBJ1-4, with TRBD1 as a possible D gene (5 bases). This CDR3 reads CAWSGLGATNEKLFF. As DNA, the CDR3 is TGTGCCTGGAGTGGGTTAGGGGCAACTAATGAAAAACTGTTTTTT. The full variable domain, rest sourced from reference TRBV30 and TRBJ1-4, is SQTIHQWPATLVQPVGSPLSLECTVEGTSNPNLYWYRQAAGRGLQLLFYSVGIGQISSEVPQNLSASRPQDRQFILSSKKLLLSDSGFYLCAWSGLGATNEKLFFGSGTQLSVL.